Below, 9 T cell receptor beta chains from the same sample are listed, as sequenced in a study of blood T cell repertoires in COVID-19. This table comes from immunoSEQ multiplex PCR, and its TCRdb copy is limited to in-frame clones, with some not included. The repertoire holds 200,000 to 250,000 clones, with about 82% as singletons. What was sequenced was peripheral blood. The receptors shown here come from a man at least 80 years old with acute or convalescent COVID-19.

The chain uses TRBV7-8 and TRBJ1-4; D gene uncertain. Deletions cut 3 bases from V and 4 bases from J, with 12 bases between. Germline V CDR1 and CDR2: SGHVS, FQNEAQ. This CDR3 has 15 residues. The CDR3 region is CASSLSVGINEKLFF. The CDR3 DNA reads TGTGCCAGCAGCTTGTCAGTCGGGATTAATGAAAAACTGTTTTTT. The variable domain in full, with the rest retrieved from reference TRBV7-8 and TRBJ1-4, is GAGVSQSPRYKVAKRGQDVALRCDPISGHVSLFWYQQALGQGPEFLTYFQNEAQLDKSGLPSDRFFAERPEGSVSTLKIQRTQQEDSAVYLCASSLSVGINEKLFFGSGTQLSVL.

This clone was seen only once. The chain has TRBV2 and TRBJ2-7; 7 nucleotides line up with TRBD1. The CDR3 has 11 amino acids. Per germline, CDR1 SNHLY and CDR2 FYNNEI. V dropped 1 base and J dropped 12; count of bases not matched to a gene: 3. The CDR3 region is CASSEVGTAYF. CDR3 sequence (DNA): TGTGCCAGCAGTGAAGTTGGGACAGCGTACTTC.

This chain links TRBV2 with TRBJ2-1; 8 bases match TRBD2. Germline assignment: CDR1 SNHLY and CDR2 FYNNEI. The CDR3 length is 16 residues. Germline trimming cut 5 bases from V and 0 bases from J; bases unmatched to any gene: 6. CDR3 coding DNA: TGTGCCAGCAGTCCCCAGCGGGGGAACTCCTACAATGAGCAGTTCTTC. It specifies CASSPQRGNSYNEQFF.

This clone came up a few times. The genes are TRBV18 and TRBJ2-1, with 7 bases aligning to TRBD1. V lost 6 bases, J lost 8 bases, and 10 bases stayed unmatched. The CDR3 totals 14 residues. Per the germline V gene, CDR1 is KGHSH and CDR2 is LQKENI. CDR3 protein: CASSLSPGQHEQFF. The CDR3 coding sequence is TGTGCCAGCTCTCTCAGCCCGGGACAGCATGAGCAGTTCTTC.

This sequence joins TRBV29-1 and TRBJ1-1; D remains ambiguous. The CDR3 covers 13 residues. Trimming removed 4 bases from V and 4 bases from J, with 13 bases in between. CDR1 and CDR2 from the germline V gene are SQVTM and ANQGSEA. Here the CDR3 reads CSVGWNSGTEAFF. The CDR3 nucleotides are TGCAGCGTTGGGTGGAACTCGGGCACTGAAGCTTTCTTT.

This clone was observed a handful of times. The rearrangement joins TRBV15 to TRBJ1-2; D gene ambiguous. V was shortened by 1 base and J by 0 bases, with 9 bases between the two germline ends. This CDR3 has 15 amino acids. Germline values: CDR1 LNHNV, CDR2 YYDKDF (reference sequence). In DNA form, the CDR3 reads TGTGCCACCAGCAGAGGGGAGACATCTAACTATGGCTACACCTTC. Residues: CATSRGETSNYGYTF.

The V and J genes are TRBV24-1 and TRBJ2-5, with 11 nucleotides matching TRBD2. Germline V gene sequence: CDR1 KGHDR, CDR2 SFDVKD. V shed 4 bases and J 3 bases; nucleotides not matched to a gene: 6. This CDR3 has 16 residues. The CDR3 region is CATSESLAGGEETQYF. In DNA form, the CDR3 reads TGTGCCACCAGTGAATCTCTAGCGGGGGGCGAAGAGACCCAGTACTTC.

The chain uses TRBV7-8 and TRBJ1-2; TRBD1 matches 7 bases. V was pared by 2 bases and J by 8 bases, with 20 bases of the junction left unmatched. The germline gives CDR1 SGHVS, CDR2 FQNEAQ. This CDR3 contains 18 residues. Here the CDR3 reads CASSLFKAETGLYNGYTF. DNA of the CDR3: TGTGCCAGCAGCTTATTCAAAGCAGAGACAGGGCTCTATAACGGCTACACCTTC.

The chain joins TRBV6-5 to TRBJ1-5; D call uncertain. Germline V gene data show CDR1 as MNHEY and CDR2 as SVGAGI. V was clipped by 10 bases and J by 4 bases, with 14 bases between them. The CDR3 runs 13 residues. CDR3 nucleotide sequence: TGTGCCACTGTTCGGGAGGGTAATCAGCCCCAGCATTTT. This translates into CATVREGNQPQHF.